The rows below give T cell receptor beta chains drawn from one sample of a study of blood T cell repertoires in COVID-19. TCRdb's copy holds only in-frame clones and misses some; the assay was immunoSEQ multiplex PCR. The table shows some 300,000 clones, with 88% occurring only once. Sequenced sample: peripheral blood. Every receptor here comes from a woman in her thirties who had recovered from COVID-19. Both conserved end residues are part of each CDR3. Part of the rows lack a size; the others show once, few, many or a class for expanded clones.

v_call: TRBV9; clone_size: -; cdr3_aa: CASSEIADRGRTEAFF
v_call: TRBV28; clone_size: -; cdr3_aa: CASVWTGANTEAFF
v_call: TRBV2; clone_size: -; cdr3_aa: CASSELQGANYGYTF
v_call: TRBV4-1; clone_size: -; cdr3_aa: CASSLEGRVGEKLFF
v_call: TRBV6-5; clone_size: -; cdr3_aa: CASSGGRSSGNTIYF
v_call: TRBV19; clone_size: once; cdr3_aa: CASSPRDRYGQPQHF
v_call: TRBV4-3; clone_size: -; cdr3_aa: CASSQDPRETQYF
v_call: TRBV6-2/TRBV6-3; clone_size: medium-sized; cdr3_aa: CASSYLAEGMYNEQFF
v_call: TRBV24-1; clone_size: few; cdr3_aa: CATQSGTGGDSPLHF
v_call: TRBV5-1; clone_size: once; cdr3_aa: CASSRDGAGGHSYNSPLHF
v_call: TRBV28; clone_size: -; cdr3_aa: CASSRTGGNEAFF
v_call: TRBV24-1; clone_size: -; cdr3_aa: CATSDFTGGGGRTDTQYF
v_call: TRBV7-2; clone_size: -; cdr3_aa: CASSQSGGTYNEQFF
v_call: TRBV28; clone_size: -; cdr3_aa: CASGQGWETQYF
v_call: TRBV19; clone_size: -; cdr3_aa: CASIPPGQGTQPQHF
v_call: TRBV18; clone_size: -; cdr3_aa: CASSLGTGTYNSPLHF
v_call: TRBV7-3; clone_size: -; cdr3_aa: CASSLIGNVAQRGDNEQFF
v_call: TRBV7-8; clone_size: once; cdr3_aa: CASSPRVAYEQYF
v_call: TRBV3-1/TRBV3-2; clone_size: -; cdr3_aa: CASSQEHLSGGDILYLSTDTQYF
v_call: TRBV3-1/TRBV3-2; clone_size: -; cdr3_aa: CASSTRTGDYEQYF
v_call: TRBV5-1; clone_size: -; cdr3_aa: CASSLVPGSNSPLHF
v_call: TRBV5-8; clone_size: -; cdr3_aa: CASSLTGTTTDTQYF
v_call: TRBV6-5; clone_size: few; cdr3_aa: CASSYSHSNQPQHF
v_call: TRBV3-1/TRBV3-2; clone_size: -; cdr3_aa: CASSHFKTAGYTQYF
v_call: TRBV24-1; clone_size: -; cdr3_aa: CATSGQLSYEQYF
v_call: TRBV14; clone_size: -; cdr3_aa: CASSQGLAGSYEQYF
v_call: TRBV5-4; clone_size: -; cdr3_aa: CASSDSYNEQFF
v_call: TRBV6-6; clone_size: -; cdr3_aa: CASGPPSYNSPLHF
v_call: TRBV6-5; clone_size: once; cdr3_aa: CASCAQGPSSYEQYF
v_call: TRBV10-2; clone_size: -; cdr3_aa: CASSESRVRRETQYF
v_call: TRBV9; clone_size: -; cdr3_aa: CASSVGSTSADTQYF
v_call: TRBV4-2; clone_size: -; cdr3_aa: CASSQDATEGNTIYF
v_call: TRBV7-8; clone_size: -; cdr3_aa: CASSSRDRDNTIYF
v_call: TRBV7-2; clone_size: -; cdr3_aa: CASSLNSQPQHF
v_call: TRBV1; clone_size: -; cdr3_aa: CTSSHRTGLSPLHF
v_call: TRBV20-1; clone_size: -; cdr3_aa: CSASRGTSRTGELFF
v_call: TRBV4-2; clone_size: -; cdr3_aa: CASSQDLLAEQYF
v_call: TRBV4-2; clone_size: -; cdr3_aa: CASSPWGMNTEAFF